Detailed here is one T cell receptor beta chain. Its antigen is undetermined. The PCR contained 60 Vbeta and 13 Jbeta primers. Produced via immunoSEQ multiplex PCR; TCRdb's table is partial and in-frame only. Among roughly 130,000 clones listed, about 82% were seen once. This CDR3 is 15 amino acids long. The germline V gene encodes CDR1 SGHTA and CDR2 FQGNSA. The junction had 7 bases not matched to a gene; V was cut back by 2 bases and J by 6 bases. This record belongs to a study of cytomegalovirus exposure and HLA in healthy donors. Overall study results and limits: Some V segments could not be told apart, so they were left out, TRBV6-2 and TRBV6-3 among them.

This receptor was identified in a man younger than 40 in good health and CMV-seronegative. The J gene is TRBJ1-1, the V gene TRBV7-2; 9 nucleotides align to TRBD1. Sequencing used PBMCs. The DNA for the CDR3 is TGTGCCAGCAGCTTAAAAACAGGGGGCGTCTCTGAAGCTTTCTTT. Translation gives CASSLKTGGVSEAFF.